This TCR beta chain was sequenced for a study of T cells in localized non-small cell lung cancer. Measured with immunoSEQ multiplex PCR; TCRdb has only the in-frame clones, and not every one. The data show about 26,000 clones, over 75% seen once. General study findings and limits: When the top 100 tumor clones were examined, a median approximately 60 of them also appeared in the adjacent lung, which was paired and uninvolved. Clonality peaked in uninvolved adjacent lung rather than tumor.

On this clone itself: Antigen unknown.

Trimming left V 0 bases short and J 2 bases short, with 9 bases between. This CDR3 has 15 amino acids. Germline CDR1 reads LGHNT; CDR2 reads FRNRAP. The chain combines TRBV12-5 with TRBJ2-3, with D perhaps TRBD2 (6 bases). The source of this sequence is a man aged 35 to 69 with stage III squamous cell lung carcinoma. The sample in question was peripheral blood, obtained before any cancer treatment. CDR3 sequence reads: CASGLVGGLTDTQYF. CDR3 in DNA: TGTGCTAGTGGTTTGGTCGGGGGACTCACAGATACGCAGTATTTT. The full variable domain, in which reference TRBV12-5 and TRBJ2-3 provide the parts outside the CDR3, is DARVTQTPRHKVTEMGQEVTMRCQPILGHNTVFWYRQTMMQGLELLAYFRNRAPLDDSGMPKDRFSAEMPDATLATLKIQPSEPRDSAVYFCASGLVGGLTDTQYFGPGTRLTVL.